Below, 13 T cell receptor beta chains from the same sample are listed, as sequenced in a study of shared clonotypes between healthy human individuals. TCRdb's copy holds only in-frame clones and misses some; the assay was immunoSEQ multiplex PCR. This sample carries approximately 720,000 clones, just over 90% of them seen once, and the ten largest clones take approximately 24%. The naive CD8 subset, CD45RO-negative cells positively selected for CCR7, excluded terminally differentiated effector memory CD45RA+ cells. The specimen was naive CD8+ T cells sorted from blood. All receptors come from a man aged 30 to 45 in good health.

CDR3 in amino acids: CAISLGLAGNEQFF. Written as DNA, the CDR3 is TGTGCCATCAGCTTGGGACTAGCGGGGAATGAGCAGTTCTTC. The chain combines TRBV10-3 with TRBJ2-1; 13 nucleotides match TRBD2. CDR3 length equals 14 residues. The V segment lost 6 bases and the J segment 7 bases; nucleotides outside the gene matches: 3. The V gene's germline CDR1 is ENHRY and CDR2 SYGVKD.

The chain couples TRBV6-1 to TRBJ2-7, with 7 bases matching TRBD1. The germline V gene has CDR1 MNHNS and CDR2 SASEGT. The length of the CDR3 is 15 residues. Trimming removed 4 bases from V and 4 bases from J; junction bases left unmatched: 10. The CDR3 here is CASSGIRQGAYEQYF. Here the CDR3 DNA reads TGTGCCAGCAGTGGGATTCGACAGGGAGCGTACGAGCAGTACTTC.

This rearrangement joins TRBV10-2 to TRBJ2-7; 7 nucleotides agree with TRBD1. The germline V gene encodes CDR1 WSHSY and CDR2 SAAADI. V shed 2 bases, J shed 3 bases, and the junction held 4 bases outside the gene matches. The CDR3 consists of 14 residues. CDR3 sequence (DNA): TGCGCCAGCAGTGAGGACAGGGATTACTACGAGCAGTACTTC. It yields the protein CASSEDRDYYEQYF.

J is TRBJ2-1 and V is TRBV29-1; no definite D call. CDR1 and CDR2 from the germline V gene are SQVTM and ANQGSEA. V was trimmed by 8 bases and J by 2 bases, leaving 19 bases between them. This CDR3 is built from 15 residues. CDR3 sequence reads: CSFALGSGAYNEQFF. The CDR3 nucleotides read TGCAGCTTTGCCCTGGGATCGGGCGCCTACAATGAGCAGTTCTTC.

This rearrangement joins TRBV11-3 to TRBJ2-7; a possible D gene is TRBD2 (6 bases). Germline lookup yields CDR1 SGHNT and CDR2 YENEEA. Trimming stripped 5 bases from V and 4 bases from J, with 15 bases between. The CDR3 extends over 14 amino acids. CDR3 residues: CASSPTGSSYEQYF. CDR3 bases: TGTGCCAGCAGCCCAACCGGGAGTTCTTACGAGCAGTACTTC.

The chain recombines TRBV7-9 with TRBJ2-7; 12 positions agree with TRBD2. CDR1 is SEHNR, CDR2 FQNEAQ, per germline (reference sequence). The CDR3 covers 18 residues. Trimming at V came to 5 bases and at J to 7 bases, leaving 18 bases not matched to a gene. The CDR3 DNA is TGTGCCAGCAGCCCGGAGACTAGCGGGAGATTCCCCTCCGAGGAGCAGTACTTC. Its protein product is CASSPETSGRFPSEEQYF.

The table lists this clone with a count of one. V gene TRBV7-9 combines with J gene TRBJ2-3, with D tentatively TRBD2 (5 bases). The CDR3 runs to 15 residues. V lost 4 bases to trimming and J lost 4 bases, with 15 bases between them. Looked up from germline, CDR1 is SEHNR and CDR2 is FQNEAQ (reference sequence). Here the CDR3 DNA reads TGTGCCAGCAGCTCCCCCTTTTTGGGAGCAGATACGCAGTATTTT. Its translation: CASSSPFLGADTQYF.

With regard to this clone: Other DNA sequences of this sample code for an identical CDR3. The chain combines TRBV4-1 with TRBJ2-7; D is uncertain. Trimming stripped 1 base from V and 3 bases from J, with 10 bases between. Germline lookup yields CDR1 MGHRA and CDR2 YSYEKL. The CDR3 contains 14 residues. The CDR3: CASSQVYGSYEQYF. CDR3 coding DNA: TGCGCCAGCAGCCAAGTATACGGAAGCTACGAGCAGTACTTC.

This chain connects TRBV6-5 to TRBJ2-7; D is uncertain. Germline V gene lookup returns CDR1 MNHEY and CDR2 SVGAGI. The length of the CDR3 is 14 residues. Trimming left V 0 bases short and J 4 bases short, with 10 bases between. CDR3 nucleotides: TGTGCCAGCAGTTACTCGTCGAGCATTTACGAGCAGTACTTC. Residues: CASSYSSSIYEQYF.

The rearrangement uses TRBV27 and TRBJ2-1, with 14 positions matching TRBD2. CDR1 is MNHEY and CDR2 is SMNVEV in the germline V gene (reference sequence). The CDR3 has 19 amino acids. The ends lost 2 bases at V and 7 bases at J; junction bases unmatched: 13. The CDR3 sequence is CASSLPSIGTSGSKNEQFF. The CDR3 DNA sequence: TGTGCCAGCAGTTTACCATCGATAGGGACTAGCGGGAGTAAGAATGAGCAGTTCTTC.

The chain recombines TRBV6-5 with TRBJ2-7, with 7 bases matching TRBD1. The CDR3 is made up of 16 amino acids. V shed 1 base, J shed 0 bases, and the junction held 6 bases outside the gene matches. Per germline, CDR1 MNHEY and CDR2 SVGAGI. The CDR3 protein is CASSYYRDSSSYEQYF. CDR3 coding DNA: TGTGCCAGCAGTTACTATAGGGACAGTAGCTCCTACGAGCAGTACTTC.

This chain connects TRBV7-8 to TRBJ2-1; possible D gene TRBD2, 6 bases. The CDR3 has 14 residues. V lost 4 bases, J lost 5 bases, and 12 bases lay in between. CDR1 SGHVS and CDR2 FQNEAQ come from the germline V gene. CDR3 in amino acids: CASSWGLTNNEQFF. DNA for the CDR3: TGTGCCAGCAGCTGGGGACTGACAAACAATGAGCAGTTCTTC.

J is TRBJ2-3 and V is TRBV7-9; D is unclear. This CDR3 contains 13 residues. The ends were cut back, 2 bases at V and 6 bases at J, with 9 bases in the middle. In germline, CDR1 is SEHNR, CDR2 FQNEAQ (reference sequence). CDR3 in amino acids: CASSLPFTDTQYF. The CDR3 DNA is TGTGCCAGCAGCTTACCGTTCACGGATACGCAGTATTTT.